This T cell receptor (beta chain) was profiled in a study of T-cell reconstitution after alpha-beta-depleted transplantation in children. It was with unique molecular identifiers that the TCRbeta library was prepared. TCRdb reprocessed the PCR reads via MiXCR and lists one record per CDR3 protein. The profile covers around 380,000 distinct CDR3 sequences, with approximately 10% appearing a single time and about 5% taken by the ten largest. The CDR3 has 16 residues. V dropped 0 bases and J dropped 0 bases, with 8 bases sitting between them. CDR1 and CDR2 from the germline V gene are LGHNA and YSLEER. There are a few counts of this clonotype.

This clonotype originated in a human donor who donated a stem cell graft to a child with acute myeloid leukemia. The input for sequencing was PBMCs from the stem cell graft donor, taken from the stem cell graft. The chain links TRBV4-3 to TRBJ2-2; no firm D call. The CDR3 loop reads CASSQDYGTNTGELFF. CDR3 nucleotide sequence: TGCGCCAGCAGCCAAGATTATGGGACGAACACCGGGGAGCTGTTTTTT.